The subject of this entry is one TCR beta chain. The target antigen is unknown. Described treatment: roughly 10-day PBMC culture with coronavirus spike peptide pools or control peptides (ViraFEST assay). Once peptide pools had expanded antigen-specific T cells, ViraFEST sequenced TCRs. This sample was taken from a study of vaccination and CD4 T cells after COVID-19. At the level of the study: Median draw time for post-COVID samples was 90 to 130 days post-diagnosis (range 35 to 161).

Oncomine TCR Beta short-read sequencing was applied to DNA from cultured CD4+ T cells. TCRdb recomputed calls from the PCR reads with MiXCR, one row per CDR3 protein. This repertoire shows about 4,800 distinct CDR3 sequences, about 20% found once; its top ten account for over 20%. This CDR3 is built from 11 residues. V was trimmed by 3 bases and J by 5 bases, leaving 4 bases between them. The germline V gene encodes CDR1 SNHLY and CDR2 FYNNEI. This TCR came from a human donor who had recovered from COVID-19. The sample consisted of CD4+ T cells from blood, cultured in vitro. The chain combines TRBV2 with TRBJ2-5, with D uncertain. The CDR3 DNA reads TGTGCCAGCAGTGAGAGGGAGACCCAGTACTTC. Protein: CASSERETQYF.